This section outlines one TCR beta chain sequence together with its context. No antigen is known for it. Recent acute infections and vaccinations were absent in the healthy HIV-negative adult donors. This sample is drawn from a study of shared clonotypes between healthy human individuals. Method: immunoSEQ multiplex PCR; TCRdb's copy keeps in-frame clones and lacks some. The sample consists of around 530,000 clones, roughly 72% of them appearing once. Findings and caveats of the study: Sampling involved blood alone; tissue repertoires likely differ.

The CDR3 is 13 amino acids. CDR1 KGHSH and CDR2 LQKENI come from the germline V gene. Between the trimmed V and J ends, which lost 1 base and 8 bases, there was a span of 11 bases. The chain has TRBV18 and TRBJ1-1; TRBD1 might be the D (5 bases). The origin of this receptor is a woman aged 40 to 55 in good health. Some clones in this sample may be carry-over from other donors' samples. Sample: PBMCs. CDR3 protein: CASSPRETAEAFF. CDR3 sequence (DNA): TGTGCCAGCTCACCACGGGAGACAGCCGAAGCTTTCTTT.